Sequencing of this TCR beta chain was carried out in a study of T-cell reconstitution after alpha-beta-depleted transplantation in children. Using unique molecular identifiers, the investigators prepared the TCRbeta library. Each CDR3 protein gets one entry after TCRdb re-called the PCR reads with MiXCR. The table shows about 250,000 distinct CDR3 sequences, with 20% to 30% occurring only once. Findings and limits, study-wide: There were reportedly several hundred expanded graft clones from which alpha-beta T cells came about two months after transplant. Newly made T cells mostly supplied T-cell counts and diversity one year after transplant. Surviving recipient T cells and thymic progenitors accounted for the high day-60 TCRbeta diversity observed in some patients.

There are 13 residues in the CDR3. Germline V gene lookup returns CDR1 MDHEN and CDR2 SYDVKM. V lost 7 bases to trimming and J lost 6 bases; unmatched junction nucleotides: 4. A remark on this clonotype: No antigen is known for it.

This clonotype was obtained from a female patient between 2 and 15 years old who had a stem cell transplant for congenital amegakaryocytic thrombocytopenia, so the T cells may come from the graft donor. The sample here was PBMCs, mostly from graft donor cells, taken 360 days after TCRalphabeta/CD19-depleted stem cell transplant. V is TRBV28 and J is TRBJ2-1; 9 nucleotides agree with TRBD1. The CDR3 here is CASIRQGGNEQFF. The CDR3 region has the DNA TGTGCCAGCATAAGACAGGGGGGCAATGAGCAGTTCTTC. Drawing the rest from reference TRBV28 and TRBJ2-1, the complete variable domain is DVKVTQSSRYLVKRTGEKVFLECVQDMDHENMFWYRQDPGLGLRLIYFSYDVKMKEKGDIPEGYSVSREKKERFSLILESASTNQTSMYLCASIRQGGNEQFFGPGTRLTVL.